This T cell receptor beta chain was recovered during a study of T cells in Graves' hyperthyroidism and ophthalmopathy. Subjects aged 18 to 65 presented with newly diagnosed hyperthyroidism of less than 2 months' duration. Study-wide points: Ophthalmopathy got predicted by the model a median 6.5 months before its onset.

The J segment lost 4 bases and the V segment lost 0 bases, leaving 4 bases of the junction unmatched. The germline V gene has CDR1 SNHLY and CDR2 FYNNEI. This CDR3 is built from 15 residues. Worth noting for this clonotype: Its specificity is not known.

The CDR3 regions of TCR beta were amplified from RNA transcripts. First-round RT-PCR of the TCR CDR3 relied on the HTBI primer set. A single record per CDR3 protein comes from TCRdb applying MiXCR to the multiplex PCR reads. The sample lists about 700,000 distinct CDR3 sequences; approximately 14% were seen once. V is TRBV2 and J is TRBJ1-2; 8 bases agree with TRBD1. The sequence was obtained from a woman between 18 and 29 years old with Graves' hyperthyroidism. What was sequenced was blood. DNA for the CDR3: TGTGCCAGCAGTGAAGCGGCGGACAGGGCCTATGGCTACACCTTC. The encoded protein is CASSEAADRAYGYTF.